This T cell receptor (beta chain) was sequenced for a study of Graves' ophthalmopathy and Graves' hyperthyroidism. Study-level findings and limits: Ophthalmopathy progression was predicted by the model at just over 70% sensitivity and approximately 72% specificity.

RNA transcripts provided the template for amplifying TCR beta CDR3 regions. Second-round multiplex PCR came after a first-round RT-PCR that employed HTBI primers. TCRdb reprocessed the multiplex PCR reads with MiXCR, giving one entry per CDR3 protein. The data hold about 640,000 distinct CDR3 sequences, with under 50% observed a single time. Points on this clonotype: Its matching antigen is unknown.

This CDR3 comprises 13 residues. V was cut by 11 bases and J by 3 bases, with 14 bases left in between. Germline loops: CDR1 SGHTA, CDR2 FQGNSA. The sample consisted of peripheral blood. This chain uses TRBV7-2 with TRBJ1-3; D gene unclear. The source is an adult man with Graves' ophthalmopathy. The DNA for the CDR3 is TGTGCCTGGAGTCGAAGGCTTGGAAACACCATATATTTT. Translated: CAWSRRLGNTIYF.